This paragraph reports one T cell receptor beta chain. Its cognate antigen is unknown. The sample originates from a study of TIL therapy for anti-PD-1-resistant metastatic lung cancer. Study conclusions and caveats: This highly selected cohort may not generalize to typical lung cancer patients.

Sequencing used immunoSEQ v3. The data were produced by immunoSEQ multiplex PCR, yet TCRdb's version contains in-frame clones alone and is incomplete. The profile shows tens of thousands of clones, 65% to 90% of them singletons. Time point of the sample: pre-treatment sample, taken before nivolumab and TIL therapy. Deletions cut 10 bases from V and 13 bases from J, with 18 bases between. This CDR3 spans 11 amino acids. The TCR sequence derives from a person between 25 and 79 years old with non-small cell lung cancer. The genes are TRBV23-1 and TRBJ2-3, with no clear D. TRBV23-1 is classed as an ORF, of uncertain function. The source was blood, collected at baseline. CDR3 coding DNA: TGCGCCACCCCGACGGGTTATAGGGAGTATTTT. It codes for CATPTGYREYF.